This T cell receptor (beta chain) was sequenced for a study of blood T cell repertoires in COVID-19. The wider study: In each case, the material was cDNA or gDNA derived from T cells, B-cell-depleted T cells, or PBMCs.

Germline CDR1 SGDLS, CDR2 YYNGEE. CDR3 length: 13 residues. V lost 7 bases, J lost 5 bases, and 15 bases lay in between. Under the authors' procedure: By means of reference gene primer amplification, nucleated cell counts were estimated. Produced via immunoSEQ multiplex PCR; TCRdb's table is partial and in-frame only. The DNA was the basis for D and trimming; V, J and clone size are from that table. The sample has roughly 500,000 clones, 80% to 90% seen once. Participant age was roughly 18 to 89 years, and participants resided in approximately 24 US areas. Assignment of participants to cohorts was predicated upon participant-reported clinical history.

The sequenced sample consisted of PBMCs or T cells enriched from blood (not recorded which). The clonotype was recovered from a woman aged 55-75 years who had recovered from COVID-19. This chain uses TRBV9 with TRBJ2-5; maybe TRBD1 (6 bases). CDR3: CASAVGAAETQYF. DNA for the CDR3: TGTGCCAGCGCCGTGGGGGCGGCGGAGACCCAGTACTTC.